These T cell receptor beta chains were read from a single sample in a study of T cell repertoires in cytomegalovirus infection. Using its own MiXCR run on the reads, TCRdb lists one record per CDR3 protein. This table holds about 310,000 distinct CDR3 sequences, 9.6% found once. The specimen was PBMCs. The source of these receptors is a human donor in good health (CMV status not recorded). Some clones in this sample may be carry-over from other donors' samples. Both conserved end residues are part of each CDR3. Fields, in order: V gene, J gene, CDR3 protein.

>TRBV5-1|TRBJ2-5
CASLKTDYQETQYF
>TRBV10-3|TRBJ2-3
CAISRGGASTDTQYF
>TRBV3-1|TRBJ2-1
CASSSSPRLAGGYNEQFF
>TRBV25-1|TRBJ1-2
CASSESGLLYGYTF
>TRBV18|TRBJ1-2
CASSPRTDRGALYGYTF
>TRBV12-3/TRBV12-4|TRBJ1-1
CASSFSPGTGNTEAFF
>TRBV3-1|TRBJ1-6
CASSQVAGDSPLHF
>TRBV20-1|TRBJ1-6
CSASRGLLGPLHF
>TRBV5-1|TRBJ1-1
CASSFQGGEAFF
>TRBV29-1|TRBJ2-1
CSVLKRSSYNEQFF
>TRBV5-4|TRBJ1-1
CASRSPGGTEAFF